This T cell receptor (beta chain) was identified in a study of blood T cell repertoires in COVID-19. Assay used: immunoSEQ multiplex PCR; TCRdb lists only in-frame clones, some missing. This table holds 50,000 or so clones, approximately 80% found once. Germline CDR1 SNHLY, CDR2 FYNNEI. V gave up 4 bases and J gave up 4 bases, with 4 bases separating them. The CDR3 has 11 residues. This sequence joins TRBV2 and TRBJ1-1; D is uncertain. Sequencing was carried out using peripheral blood. This clonotype was obtained from a man aged 35 to 55 with acute or convalescent COVID-19. The CDR3 region is CASSAVTEAFF. The CDR3 DNA sequence: TGTGCCAGCAGTGCGGTCACTGAAGCTTTCTTT. The full variable domain, completed using reference TRBV2 and TRBJ1-1, is EPEVTQTPSHQVTQMGQEVILRCVPISNHLYFYWYRQILGQKVEFLVSFYNNEISEKSEIFDDQFSVERPDGSNFTLKIRSTKLEDSAMYFCASSAVTEAFFGQGTRLTVV.